The count of the clone carrying this TCR beta chain is one. This entry is derived from a study of cytomegalovirus exposure and HLA in healthy donors. PCR employed 60 Vbeta and 13 Jbeta primers. The repertoire was sequenced with immunoSEQ multiplex PCR; TCRdb's copy has only in-frame clones and lacks some. The top ten clones hold approximately 12% of a sample with tens of thousands of clones, roughly 60% of them seen once. V shed 5 bases and J 4 bases; nucleotides not matched to a gene: 5. The CDR3 covers 14 residues. Germline V gene sequence: CDR1 LNHDA, CDR2 SQIVND (reference sequence). The specimen sequenced was PBMCs. This receptor was taken from a human donor in good health. V gene TRBV19 combines with J gene TRBJ1-1, with TRBD1 identical over 9 bases. CDR3: CASSLTGGFTEAFF. The CDR3 nucleotides read TGTGCCAGTAGTTTGACAGGGGGTTTCACTGAAGCTTTCTTT.